This T cell receptor (beta chain) was captured in a study of chemoradiotherapy in HPV16-positive cancers (dated by TCRdb to 2021 to 2024). The study in broad terms: Candidate HPV-specific T-cell clones and common TCR motifs were defined by functional T-cell assays performed on cells from two HPV16-positive patients. The study asked whether T-cell immunity to the HPV oncoproteins E6 and E7 changes during chemoradiotherapy and whether this immunity affects survival. The candidate HPV-specific TCRs and motifs were subsequently tracked in TCR repertoires obtained from approximately 91 patients with HPV-related cancers.

Repertoires were sampled multiple times during chemoradiotherapy, which allowed clonal expansion in the tumor microenvironment to be followed. Points on this clone: Its binding antigen is unknown. Within one base of it there is no much larger clone, and no base qualities were kept.

Libraries were made using the immunoSEQ multiplex PCR assay. TCRdb took over this immuneACCESS table, retaining in-frame rearrangements with V and J assigned. Such tables are incomplete; in checked studies, under half of the missing clones stem from an unresolved V gene, and the remainder is unexplained. A total of 25,000 to 30,000 clones appear in this sample, around 94% of them only once. The ten top clones hold roughly 20% of the sample. Measured from the cysteine to the phenylalanine, the CDR3 is 13 residues long. This entry keeps only the CDR3 DNA: 39 bases, framed from base 1. Unmatched junction bases come to 4, with V trimmed by 4 bases and J by 6 bases. Looking up the germline V gene yields CDR1 SGHTA and CDR2 FQGTGA. Points the paper makes about the study in general: Among HPV16-positive patients, expansion of HPV-responsive T cells during chemoradiotherapy was associated with better recurrence-free survival. Expansion of candidate HPV-specific clones and E7-related TCR motifs was observed in the tumor microenvironment during treatment, whereas no such expansion was observed for non-HPV-specific T cells. The functional definition of HPV-specific T cells was derived from only a couple of HPV16-positive patients, and the survival association was reported for HPV16-positive patients.

In this chain, TRBV7-3 is recombined with TRBJ1-2; 8 bases in between match TRBD1. Sequenced here: blood, sampled from a patient who underwent chemoradiotherapy. The sequence came from a human donor with HPV-associated anogenital cancer. The base sequence is TGTGCCAGCAGCTCGGACAGGGACCATGGCTACACCTTC. This sequence encodes CASSSDRDHGYTF.